Included here is one TCR beta chain sequence, with context. The antigen remains unidentified. CDR3 length: 14 residues. The germline gives CDR1 SNHLY, CDR2 FYNNEI. The V end lost 4 bases, the J end lost 0 bases, and 4 bases lay between the germline ends. This sample is part of a study of cytomegalovirus exposure and HLA in healthy donors. Study-wide results and limits: The analysis excluded some indistinguishable V segments, including TRBV6-2 and TRBV6-3. Among immune exposure information, only CMV serostatus was available. Later, an analysis showed that TCR beta chains associated with HLA were more clonally expanded than others that were equally common. Common viral pathogens seemed, in a later analysis, to connect with several of the most significant clusters.

Primers included in the PCR were 60 Vbeta and 13 Jbeta primers. Sequencing used immunoSEQ multiplex PCR; TCRdb keeps in-frame clones, though not all of them. The sample has over 150,000 clones, approximately 84% seen once. The chain carries TRBV2 and TRBJ2-6, with no clear D. Source material: PBMCs. The sequence was obtained from a girl between 10 and 17 years old in good health and CMV-seropositive. Here the CDR3 reads CASSASSGANVLTF. The CDR3 region has the DNA TGTGCCAGCAGTGCGAGCTCTGGGGCCAACGTCCTGACTTTC.